The 14 T cell receptor beta chains below come from one sample, sequenced in a study of shared clonotypes between healthy human individuals. TCRdb keeps only in-frame clones here, not all; method: immunoSEQ multiplex PCR. The sample lists a few million clones; roughly nine tenths were seen once. The material sequenced was naive CD4+ T cells sorted from blood. Subset indicated: CD45RA+ positively selected. All receptors derive from a man aged 18 to 30 in good health.

The chain couples TRBV7-9 to TRBJ1-5; 9 bases are shared with TRBD1. The CDR3 consists of 17 residues. With 2 bases clipped from V and 1 base from J, the junction kept 6 bases outside the gene matches. The germline CDR1 and CDR2 sequences are SEHNR and FQNEAQ (reference sequence). This CDR3 is CASSLHLDRGSNQPQHF. CDR3 DNA: TGTGCCAGCAGCTTACACCTAGACAGGGGGAGCAATCAGCCCCAGCATTTT.

As for this clone: Other DNA sequences of this sample code for an identical CDR3. The DNA of the CDR3 is TGCGCCAGCAGCTTGGGGGCTAGCGGGGGCACAGATACGCAGTATTTT. Translation: CASSLGASGGTDTQYF. The gene calls are TRBV5-1 and TRBJ2-3, with TRBD2 matching over 9 bases. CDR1 SGHRS and CDR2 YFSETQ come from the germline V gene. The trim removed 0 bases at V and 1 base at J, leaving 3 bases unmatched. The CDR3 is 16 amino acids.

Remarks on this clone: One end of the junction is discordant with germline, which a read error may explain. The rearrangement uses TRBV9 and TRBJ2-5, with TRBD2 identical over 9 bases. This CDR3 comprises 18 residues. Germline V gene data show CDR1 as SGDLS and CDR2 as YYNGEE. This CDR3 reads CASSPRRLAGGTREAQYF. CDR3 nucleotides: TGTGCCAGCAGCCCCCGACGTTTGGCGGGGGGGACAAGAGAGGCCCAGTACTTC.

For the CDR3, the DNA is TGTGCCAGCAGCTTAGTTCCGGATGGCTACACCTTC. Translation: CASSLVPDGYTF. The rearrangement uses TRBV7-2 and TRBJ1-2, with unresolved D. CDR3 length: 12 residues. The germline V gene has CDR1 SGHTA and CDR2 FQGNSA. With 1 base removed from V and 6 bases from J, the gap between germline ends came to 6 bases.

The V and J genes are TRBV6-5 and TRBJ1-4; D gene ambiguous. This CDR3 comprises 14 residues. The germline V gene encodes CDR1 MNHEY and CDR2 SVGAGI. V lost 0 bases and J lost 8, with 10 bases in between. The CDR3 sequence: CASSYSPAREKLFF. The CDR3 coding sequence is TGTGCCAGCAGTTACTCCCCTGCCAGAGAAAAACTGTTTTTT.

The count of this clone is one. The genes are TRBV30 and TRBJ1-5, with 9 bases lining up with TRBD1. Trimming removed 2 bases from V and 3 bases from J; junction bases left unmatched: 8. Germline V gene sequence: CDR1 GTSNPN, CDR2 SVGIG (reference sequence). The length of the CDR3 is 16 residues. This chain's CDR3 is CAWSRGTGKANQPQHF. The CDR3 DNA follows: TGTGCCTGGAGTCGTGGGACAGGGAAGGCCAATCAGCCCCAGCATTTT.

This chain joins TRBV18 and TRBJ2-1; D is uncertain. V was clipped by 6 bases and J by 6 bases, with 15 bases between them. The V gene's germline CDR1 is KGHSH and CDR2 LQKENI. The CDR3 loop spans 14 amino acids. The CDR3 nucleotides are TGTGCCAGCTCCCTAACCCCTGGCGGCAATGAGCAGTTCTTC. It yields the protein CASSLTPGGNEQFF.

V gene TRBV10-1 combines with J gene TRBJ1-4; D is uncertain. This CDR3 comprises 16 residues. The germline V gene encodes CDR1 WNHNN and CDR2 SYGVQD (reference sequence). The germline V and J ends were trimmed by 5 bases and 5 bases, with 18 bases remaining between them. The CDR3 loop reads CASSPEAKAGNEKLFF. The CDR3 DNA sequence: TGCGCCAGCAGTCCGGAGGCGAAGGCAGGAAATGAAAAACTGTTTTTT.

The chain employs TRBV7-2 and TRBJ2-2; tentative D call: TRBD1 (6 bases). With 4 bases removed from V and 5 bases from J, the gap between germline ends came to 8 bases. Germline V gene data show CDR1 as SGHTA and CDR2 as FQGNSA. The CDR3 runs to 13 residues. The CDR3 DNA reads TGTGCCAGCAGCTCCGGACAGACCGGGGAGCTGTTTTTT. This sequence encodes CASSSGQTGELFF. The whole variable domain, remainder taken from reference TRBV7-2 and TRBJ2-2, is GAGVSQSPSNKVTEKGKDVELRCDPISGHTALYWYRQSLGQGLEFLIYFQGNSAPDKSGLPSDRFSAERTGGSVSTLTIQRTQQEDSAVYLCASSSGQTGELFFGEGSRLTVL.

V and J are TRBV14 and TRBJ2-2; D possibly uses TRBD1 or TRBD2 (5 bases each). The germline V and J ends were trimmed by 1 base and 7 bases, with 19 bases remaining between them. Per germline, CDR1 SGHDN and CDR2 FVKESK. The CDR3 extends over 17 amino acids. CDR3 DNA: TGTGCCAGCAGCCAAGTCCCCTGGGGGAGAGGGATCGGGGAGCTGTTTTTT. Its protein product is CASSQVPWGRGIGELFF.

With respect to this clone: Other DNA sequences of this sample code for an identical CDR3. The chain links TRBV18 to TRBJ2-7, with TRBD2 matching 12 bases. The V segment lost 2 bases and the J segment 1 base; nucleotides outside the gene matches: 0. The CDR3 loop spans 15 amino acids. The V gene's germline CDR1 is KGHSH and CDR2 LQKENI. The CDR3 protein is CASSPGLAGSYEQYF. The CDR3 DNA sequence: TGTGCCAGCTCACCAGGACTAGCGGGATCCTACGAGCAGTACTTC. Full variable domain (missing parts from reference TRBV18 and TRBJ2-7): NAGVMQNPRHLVRRRGQEARLRCSPMKGHSHVYWYRQLPEEGLKFMVYLQKENIIDESGMPKERFSAEFPKEGPSILRIQQVVRGDSAAYFCASSPGLAGSYEQYFGPGTRLTVT.

The chain has TRBV6-9 and TRBJ2-5; 12 bases map to TRBD1. The DNA end is more similar to TRBJ2-7, so the J call may be wrong. CDR1 MNHGY and CDR2 SVAAGI come from the germline V gene. The CDR3 length is 14 residues. The CDR3 loop is CASRLGQGANEQYF. CDR3 sequence (DNA): TGTGCCAGCAGATTGGGACAGGGGGCGAACGAGCAGTACTTC.

The genes are TRBV18 and TRBJ2-7, with no clear D. Germline-derived CDR1 and CDR2 are KGHSH and LQKENI. This CDR3 is built from 13 residues. V was cut by 2 bases and J by 0 bases, with 5 bases left in between. The CDR3 sequence: CASSPSTSYEQYF. CDR3 nucleotide sequence: TGTGCCAGCTCACCATCGACCTCCTACGAGCAGTACTTC.

CDR3 amino acids: CASSEGRMTENYGYTF. The CDR3 bases are TGTGCCAGCAGTGAAGGAAGGATGACAGAGAACTATGGCTACACCTTC. This chain uses TRBV6-1 with TRBJ1-2; possibly TRBD1 for D (5 bases). The CDR3 length is 16 residues. Trimming left V 1 base short and J 2 bases short, with 14 bases between. The V gene's germline CDR1 is MNHNS and CDR2 SASEGT.